These 21 T cell receptor beta chains came from one sample sequenced in a study of T cells in women clearing cervical HPV infection. Repertoires were generated with immunoSEQ multiplex PCR, while TCRdb's copy carries only in-frame clones and drops some. Its table lists roughly 21,000 clones. The material sequenced was blood buffy coat. Receptors originate from a woman between 18 and 70 years old with a cervical HPV16 infection that either progressed to CIN3+ or cleared (not recorded which).

This clone ranks as medium-sized in terms of frequency. The read stops 3 residues short of the end of the CDR3; the missing end is completed from the germline J gene. The chain has TRBV18 and TRBJ2-3, with D uncertain. The CDR3 is made up of 15 amino acids. Trimming pared 3 bases from V and 0 bases from J, leaving 10 bases between. From germline, CDR1 is KGHSH and CDR2 LQKENI. The sequenced CDR3 bases are TGTGCCAGCTCACCCCGTGGCGGAAGCACAGATACG. It is translated as CASSPRGGSTDT. The complete CDR3 sequence is CASSPRGGSTDTQYF.

On this clone: The CDR3 end is not reached by the read, which stops 3 residues before it; the germline J gene fills it in. The genes are TRBV18 and TRBJ2-5; D remains unclear. The CDR3 is 16 residues long. The V gene lost 0 bases and the J gene lost 2 bases, with 13 bases spanning the gap. Germline V gene data show CDR1 as KGHSH and CDR2 as LQKENI. The sequenced CDR3 bases are TGTGCCAGCTCACCACCGAGTGTGGGCAGGCAAGAGACC. Residues: CASSPPSVGRQET. The full CDR3 protein is CASSPPSVGRQETQYF.

Details on this clone: The sequence runs out 3 residues before the end of the CDR3; the remainder is reconstructed from the germline J gene. The chain employs TRBV5-6 and TRBJ2-7, with 9 bases that match TRBD2. Per germline, CDR1 SGHDT and CDR2 YYEEEE. CDR3 size: 14 residues. After removal of 6 bases from V and 6 bases from J, the junction contained 10 bases not matched to a gene. The CDR3 DNA, read in part, is TGTGCCAGCACCTCCGGGACTAGCTTATTCGAG. This gives the protein CASTSGTSLFE. Given in full, the CDR3 is CASTSGTSLFEQYF.

As concerns this clone: The read is 3 residues too short to cover the CDR3 end, so that end is filled in from the germline J gene. The gene calls are TRBV6-1 and TRBJ2-7; TRBD1 matches at 10 bases. This CDR3 contains 15 residues. The trim removed 0 bases at V and 5 bases at J, leaving 4 bases unmatched. Germline V CDR1 and CDR2: MNHNS, SASEGT. The sequenced CDR3 bases are TGTGCCAGCAGTGAAGCGATGACAGGGGGCCACGAG. Translation: CASSEAMTGGHE. The full CDR3 is CASSEAMTGGHEQYF.

Comment on this clone: The sequence runs out 3 residues before the end of the CDR3; the remainder is reconstructed from the germline J gene. The gene calls are TRBV9 and TRBJ2-1; tentative D call: TRBD2 (6 bases). This CDR3 comprises 15 residues. Germline CDR1 is SGDLS and CDR2 is YYNGEE. Trimming left V 1 base short and J 4 bases short, with 12 bases between. CDR3 loop: CASSVFGGVYNEQFF. The covered CDR3 bases are TGTGCCAGCAGCGTATTTGGCGGGGTTTACAATGAG.

Notes on this clone: From the germline J gene comes the end of the CDR3, since the read stops 3 residues before it. The chain is built from TRBV20-1 and TRBJ2-1, with D uncertain. Germline assignment: CDR1 DFQATT and CDR2 SNEGSKA (reference sequence). The CDR3 runs to 14 residues. Trimming stripped 6 bases from V and 0 bases from J, with 12 bases between. The part of the CDR3 DNA that was read is TGCAGTGCCGCCGACTGGAGCTCCTACAATGAG. Amino acid sequence: CSAADWSSYNE. From start to end, the CDR3 is CSAADWSSYNEQFF.

On this clone itself: The read ends 3 residues before the CDR3 terminus; that terminus is restored from the germline J gene. The chain joins TRBV6-2 or TRBV6-3 to TRBJ1-2; D perhaps matches TRBD1 (6 bases). The CDR3 loop spans 14 amino acids. CDR1 is MNHEY and CDR2 is SVGEGT in the germline V gene. The V gene lost 7 bases and the J gene lost 4 bases, with 16 bases spanning the gap. The part of the CDR3 DNA that was read is TGTGCCAGCACCGCGGGGGCCCTAGTCTATGGC. Translated, it gives CASTAGALVYG. The whole CDR3 region reads CASTAGALVYGYTF.

Regarding this clone: The DNA ends 3 residues before the CDR3 does, and the rest of the CDR3 is filled in from the germline J gene. V is TRBV5-4 and J is TRBJ1-2, with D possibly matching TRBD1 (5 bases). Trimming left V 3 bases short and J 2 bases short, with 17 bases between. Germline V CDR1 and CDR2: SGHNT, YYREEE (reference sequence). The CDR3 loop spans 16 amino acids. CDR3 amino acids: CASSSRVQSPNYGYTF. Partial CDR3 DNA: TGTGCCAGCAGCTCCAGGGTACAGTCTCCAAACTATGGC.

About this clone itself: The CDR3 end lies 3 residues beyond the end of the read and is filled in from the germline J gene. The rearrangement links TRBV6-2 or TRBV6-3 to TRBJ1-5; tentatively, D is TRBD1 (6 bases). Germline V gene data show CDR1 as MNHEY and CDR2 as SVGEGT. V dropped 4 bases and J dropped 3 bases, with 10 bases sitting between them. The CDR3 covers 14 residues. This CDR3 reads CASSLDSSNQPQHF. The covered CDR3 bases are TGTGCCAGCAGTTTGGACAGCTCCAATCAGCCC.

A remark on this clone: The CDR3 is cut off 3 residues early in the read; its end comes from the germline J gene. The chain employs TRBV18 and TRBJ2-7; 10 bases are a match to TRBD2. The CDR3 is 15 residues long. With 3 bases clipped from V and 0 bases from J, the junction kept 2 bases outside the gene matches. Germline CDR1 KGHSH, CDR2 LQKENI. CDR3 bases read: TGTGCCAGCTCACCCGGGACTAGCGTCTCCTACGAG. Translated, it gives CASSPGTSVSYE. The full CDR3 is CASSPGTSVSYEQYF.

About this clone: The read falls 3 residues short of the CDR3 end, and the missing part is taken from the germline J gene. The V and J genes are TRBV7-6 and TRBJ1-5; possibly TRBD1 for D (6 bases). The germline gives CDR1 SGHVS, CDR2 FNYEAQ. The CDR3 contains 14 residues. With 6 bases removed from V and 6 bases from J, the gap between germline ends came to 15 bases. CDR3 bases read: TGTGCCAGCAGTTCGGACAGCTCGGTTCAGCCC. Protein product: CASSSDSSVQP. The complete CDR3 sequence is CASSSDSSVQPQHF.

On this clone: The sequence runs out 3 residues before the end of the CDR3; the remainder is reconstructed from the germline J gene. This sequence joins TRBV6-4 and TRBJ2-1; 8 nucleotides line up with TRBD2. V shed 3 bases and J 5 bases; nucleotides not matched to a gene: 6. Looked up from germline, CDR1 is MRHNA and CDR2 is SNTAGT. The CDR3 totals 15 residues. The CDR3 reads CASSERGLEHNEQFF. The part of the CDR3 DNA that was read is TGTGCCAGCAGTGAAAGGGGACTAGAACACAATGAG.

As regards this clone: Sequencing ends 3 residues short of the CDR3 end; the germline J gene provides the rest. The chain employs TRBV30 and TRBJ1-5, with 7 bases matching TRBD1. This CDR3 is built from 13 residues. Germline V gives CDR1 GTSNPN, CDR2 SVGIG (reference sequence). With 5 bases clipped from V and 7 bases from J, the junction kept 8 bases outside the gene matches. Here the CDR3 reads CAWGDRAGQPQHF. CDR3 bases read: TGTGCCTGGGGAGACAGGGCGGGACAGCCC.

In regard to this clone: Read sequence stops 3 residues before the CDR3 end, and the germline J gene provides the missing end. The rearrangement links TRBV7-9 to TRBJ1-6; D is unclear. Germline V gene lookup returns CDR1 SEHNR and CDR2 FQNEAQ (reference sequence). The CDR3 is 15 amino acids. Between the trimmed V and J ends, which lost 0 bases and 0 bases, there was a span of 3 bases. CDR3 bases read: TGTGCCAGCAGCTTAGCCTCCTCCTATAATTCACCC. Its translation is CASSLASSYNSP. In full, the CDR3 reads CASSLASSYNSPLHF.

About this clone: The sequence runs out 3 residues before the end of the CDR3; the remainder is reconstructed from the germline J gene. V is TRBV5-1 and J is TRBJ2-2; TRBD1 agrees at 8 bases. Germline V gene lookup returns CDR1 SGHRS and CDR2 YFSETQ. The CDR3 extends over 15 amino acids. V shed 1 base, J shed 5 bases, and the junction held 4 bases outside the gene matches. The sequenced CDR3 bases are TGCGCCAGCAGCTTGCAGGGGGCGCTTACCGGGGAG. It yields the protein CASSLQGALTGE. The entire CDR3 protein reads CASSLQGALTGELFF. The full variable domain, in which reference TRBV5-1 and TRBJ2-2 provide the parts outside the CDR3, is KAGVTQTPRYLIKTRGQQVTLSCSPISGHRSVSWYQQTPGQGLQFLFEYFSETQRNKGNFPGRFSGRQFSNSRSEMNVSTLELGDSALYLCASSLQGALTGELFFGEGSRLTVL.

To note about this clone: The read finishes 3 residues shy of the CDR3 end, and the germline J gene is used to complete it. The chain couples TRBV7-9 to TRBJ1-3; D might be TRBD1 (5 bases). V dropped 5 bases and J dropped 4 bases, with 12 bases sitting between them. This CDR3 has 14 residues. Germline V gene sequence: CDR1 SEHNR, CDR2 FQNEAQ (reference sequence). The CDR3 spells CASSPAGSGNTIYF. The part of the CDR3 DNA that was read is TGTGCCAGCAGCCCAGCAGGGTCGGGAAACACC.

Worth noting for this clone: The read terminates 3 residues before the CDR3 end, so the remaining end is supplied by the germline J gene. The chain links TRBV6-2 or TRBV6-3 to TRBJ1-2; 7 nucleotides line up with TRBD1. This CDR3 is built from 13 residues. In germline, CDR1 is MNHEY, CDR2 SVGEGT. The CDR3: CASGDSPLGGYTF. The part of the CDR3 DNA that was read is TGTGCCAGCGGGGACAGCCCCTTGGGGGGC.

For this clone: The read falls 3 residues short of the CDR3 end, and the missing part is taken from the germline J gene. The rearrangement uses TRBV23-1 and TRBJ2-1, with 7 positions matching TRBD1. TRBV23-1 is labeled an ORF, and its function is uncertain. Losses at the gene ends were 2 bases for V and 6 bases for J; bases not matched to a gene: 13. The CDR3 is made up of 17 amino acids. The DNA read from the CDR3 is TGCGCCAGCAGTCAAGGAGGTGGCGGGTACAGGGGCAATGAG. Protein: CASSQGGGGYRGNE. From start to end, the CDR3 is CASSQGGGGYRGNEQFF.

Turning to this clone: The sequence runs out 3 residues before the end of the CDR3; the remainder is reconstructed from the germline J gene. The V gene is TRBV19, the J gene TRBJ1-5, with 8 bases that match TRBD1. The V and J ends lost 2 bases and 1 base, in that order; junction bases with no gene match: 4. Germline CDR1 LNHDA, CDR2 SQIVND (reference sequence). This CDR3 has 16 residues. This CDR3 is CASSISHRGSNQPQHF. The CDR3 bases that were read are TGTGCCAGTAGTATATCGCACAGGGGGAGCAATCAGCCC. The whole variable domain, filled in from reference TRBV19 and TRBJ1-5, reads DGGITQSPKYLFRKEGQNVTLSCEQNLNHDAMYWYRQDPGQGLRLIYYSQIVNDFQKGDIAEGYSVSREKKESFPLTVTSAQKNPTAFYLCASSISHRGSNQPQHFGDGTRLSIL.

On this clone: The missing CDR3 end, 3 residues past where the read stops, is filled in from the germline J gene. V is TRBV13 and J is TRBJ2-7, with TRBD1 as a possible D gene (6 bases). Trimming shortened V by 0 bases and J by 3 bases, and 15 bases separated the two germline ends. The length of the CDR3 is 16 residues. Germline loops: CDR1 PRHDT, CDR2 FYEKMQ (reference sequence). Partial CDR3 DNA: TGTGCCAGCAGCTTAGGCGGTCAGGGGCGTCACTACGAG. Amino acids: CASSLGGQGRHYE. The entire CDR3 is CASSLGGQGRHYEQYF.

A word on this clone: The read finishes 3 residues shy of the CDR3 end, and the germline J gene is used to complete it. The V gene is TRBV5-6, the J gene TRBJ2-7, with a possible D match to TRBD1 (5 bases). Trimming cost V 3 bases and J 4 bases, with 11 bases left between them. The CDR3 length is 13 residues. Germline V CDR1 and CDR2: SGHDT, YYEEEE. Partial CDR3 DNA: TGTGCCAGCAGCTCCTTGACAGTATACGAG. It yields the protein CASSSLTVYE. The entire CDR3 reads CASSSLTVYEQYF.